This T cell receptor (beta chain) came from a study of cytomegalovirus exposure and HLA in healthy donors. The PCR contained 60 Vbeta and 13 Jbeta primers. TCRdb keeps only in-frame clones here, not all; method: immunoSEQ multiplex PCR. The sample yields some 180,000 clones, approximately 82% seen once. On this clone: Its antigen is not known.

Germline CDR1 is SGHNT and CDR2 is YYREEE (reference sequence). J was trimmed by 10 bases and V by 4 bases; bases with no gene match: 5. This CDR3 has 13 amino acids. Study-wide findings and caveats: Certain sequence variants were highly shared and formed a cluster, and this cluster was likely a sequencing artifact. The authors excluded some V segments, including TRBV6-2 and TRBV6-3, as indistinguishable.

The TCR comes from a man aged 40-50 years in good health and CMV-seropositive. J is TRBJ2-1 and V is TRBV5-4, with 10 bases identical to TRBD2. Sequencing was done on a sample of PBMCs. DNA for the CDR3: TGTGCCAGCAGCGCCGAACTAGCGGGGGAGCAGTTCTTC. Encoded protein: CASSAELAGEQFF.